This TCR beta chain was identified in a study of identical twins. The length of the CDR3 is 15 residues. Germline V CDR1 and CDR2: LNHDA, SQIVND (reference sequence). Trimming cost V 5 bases and J 7 bases; bases outside gene matches: 11. This clonotype turned up a few times. cDNA carried unique molecular identifiers, and a universal primer site was added by template switching. TCRdb ran MiXCR on the 5' RACE reads and lists one entry per CDR3 protein. The table has about 220,000 distinct CDR3 sequences, 7.5% seen once. These data also formed part of another study, on yellow fever vaccine responses in identical twins.

The rearrangement uses TRBV19 and TRBJ2-3; 8 bases align to TRBD1. The specimen was CD8+ T cells sorted from blood. The receptor was isolated from a young woman in good health. In nucleotides, the CDR3 is TGTGCCAGTAGTGCCGACAGGGGACAACGAAATACGCAGTATTTT. This sequence encodes CASSADRGQRNTQYF.